This T cell receptor (beta chain) was observed in a study of blood T cell repertoires in COVID-19. In the study overall: Samples came from the United States, Italy and Spain, spanning acute and convalescent COVID-19. From T cells, B-cell-depleted T cells, or PBMCs came the material, which was cDNA or gDNA.

Between the trimmed V and J ends, which lost 1 base and 2 bases, there was a span of 18 bases. This CDR3 spans 16 amino acids. The germline V gene has CDR1 SQVTM and CDR2 ANQGSEA. Original processing methods: Reference gene primer amplification yielded estimated nucleated cell counts. Profiling relied on immunoSEQ multiplex PCR, and the TCRdb table lists in-frame clones only, not all of them. Clonal size and the V and J genes are those of that table, whereas D and trimming came from the DNA. The table lists about 53,000 clones, approximately 84% of them singletons. This receptor was obtained from a human donor in a cohort sampled during active COVID-19. The chain has TRBV29-1 and TRBJ2-7, with D possibly being TRBD2 (5 bases). Sequenced input: peripheral blood. The chain's CDR3 is CSVEGGSSGVTYEQYF. In DNA, the CDR3 is TGCAGCGTTGAAGGCGGCAGCAGCGGAGTAACCTACGAGCAGTACTTC.